This TCR beta chain was profiled in a study of T cells in Graves' hyperthyroidism and ophthalmopathy. General observations from the study: Most clonotypes expanded in thyroid above 0.001 were likewise present in blood.

This CDR3 contains 15 residues. CDR1 is SNHLY, CDR2 FYNNEI, per germline. V shed 4 bases and J shed 6 bases, with 16 bases lying between them. The hyperthyroidism was newly diagnosed and had lasted under 2 months; the patients were aged 18 to 65. The diagnoses drew upon clinical symptoms, serum thyroxine and TRAb, thyroid ultrasound and orbital computed tomography. This clonotype was recorded at least ten times. The antigen is not known. Authors of the study amplified TCR beta CDR3 regions from RNA transcripts. When the TCR CDR3 underwent first-round RT-PCR, the HTBI primer set was used. A single record per CDR3 protein comes from TCRdb applying MiXCR to the multiplex PCR reads. The sample consists of under 450,000 distinct CDR3 sequences, roughly 14% of them appearing once.

This rearrangement joins TRBV2 to TRBJ1-5; TRBD1 might be the D (5 bases). The sequencing sample was made of blood. The clonotype originates from a man aged 25-45 years with Graves' hyperthyroidism that later progressed to Graves' ophthalmopathy. The CDR3 protein is CASSVYGARGQPQHF. The CDR3 nucleotides are TGTGCCAGCAGTGTTTACGGGGCGAGGGGTCAGCCCCAGCATTTT.